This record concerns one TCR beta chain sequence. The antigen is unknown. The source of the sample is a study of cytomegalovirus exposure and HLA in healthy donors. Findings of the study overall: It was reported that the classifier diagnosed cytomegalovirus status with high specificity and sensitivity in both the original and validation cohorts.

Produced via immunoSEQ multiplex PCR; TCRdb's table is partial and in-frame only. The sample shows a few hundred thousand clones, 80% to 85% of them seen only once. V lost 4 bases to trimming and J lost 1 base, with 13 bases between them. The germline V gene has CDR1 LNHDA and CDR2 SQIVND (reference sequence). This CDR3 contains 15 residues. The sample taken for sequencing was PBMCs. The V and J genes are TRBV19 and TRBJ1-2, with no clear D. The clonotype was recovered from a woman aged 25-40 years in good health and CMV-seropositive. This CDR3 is CASSTTSGVNYGYTF. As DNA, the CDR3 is TGTGCCAGTAGTACAACCTCCGGGGTTAACTATGGCTACACCTTC.